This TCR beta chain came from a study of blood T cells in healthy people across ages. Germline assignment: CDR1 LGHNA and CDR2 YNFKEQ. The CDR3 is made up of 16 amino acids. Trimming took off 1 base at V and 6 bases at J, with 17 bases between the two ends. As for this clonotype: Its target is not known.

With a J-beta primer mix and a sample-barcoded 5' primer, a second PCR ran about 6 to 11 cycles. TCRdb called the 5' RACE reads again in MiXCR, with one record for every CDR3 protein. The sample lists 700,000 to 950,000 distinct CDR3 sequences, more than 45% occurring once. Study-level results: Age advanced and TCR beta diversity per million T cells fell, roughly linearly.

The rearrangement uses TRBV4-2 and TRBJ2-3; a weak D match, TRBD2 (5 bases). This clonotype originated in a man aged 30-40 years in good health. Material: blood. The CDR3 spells CASSQALGSGSDTQYF. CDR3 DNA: TGTGCCAGCAGCCAAGCACTAGGGTCGGGTTCGGATACGCAGTATTTT.